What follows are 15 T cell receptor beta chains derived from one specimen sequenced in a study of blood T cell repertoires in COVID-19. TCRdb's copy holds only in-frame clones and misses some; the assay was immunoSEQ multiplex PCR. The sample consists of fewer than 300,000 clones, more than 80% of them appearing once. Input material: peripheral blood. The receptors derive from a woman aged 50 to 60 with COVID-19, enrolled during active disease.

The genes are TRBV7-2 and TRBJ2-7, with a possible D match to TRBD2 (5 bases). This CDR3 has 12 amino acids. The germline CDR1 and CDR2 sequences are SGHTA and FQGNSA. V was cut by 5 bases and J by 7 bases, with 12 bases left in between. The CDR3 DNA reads TGTGCCAGCAGCCGAGCCGGGGTAGAGCAGTACTTC. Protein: CASSRAGVEQYF.

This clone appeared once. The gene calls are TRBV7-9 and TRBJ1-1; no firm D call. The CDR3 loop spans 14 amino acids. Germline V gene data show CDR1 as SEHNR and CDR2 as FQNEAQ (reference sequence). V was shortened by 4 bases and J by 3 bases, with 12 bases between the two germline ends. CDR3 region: CASSSPRRDTEAFF. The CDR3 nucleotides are TGTGCCAGCAGCTCTCCCAGGAGGGACACTGAAGCTTTCTTT.

CDR3 DNA sequence: TGTGCCAGCAGTTTCCTTCGGACAGGGACCACCGGGGAGCTGTTTTTT. This gives the protein CASSFLRTGTTGELFF. V gene TRBV27 combines with J gene TRBJ2-2; TRBD1 agrees at 8 bases. This CDR3 spans 16 amino acids. After removal of 3 bases from V and 4 bases from J, the junction contained 7 bases not matched to a gene. CDR1 MNHEY and CDR2 SMNVEV come from the germline V gene (reference sequence).

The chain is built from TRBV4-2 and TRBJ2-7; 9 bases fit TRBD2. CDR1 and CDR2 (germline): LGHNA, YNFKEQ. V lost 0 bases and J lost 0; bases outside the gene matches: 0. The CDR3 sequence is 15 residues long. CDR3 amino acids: CASSQEREGSYEQYF. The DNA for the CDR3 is TGTGCCAGCAGCCAAGAGCGGGAGGGCTCCTACGAGCAGTACTTC.

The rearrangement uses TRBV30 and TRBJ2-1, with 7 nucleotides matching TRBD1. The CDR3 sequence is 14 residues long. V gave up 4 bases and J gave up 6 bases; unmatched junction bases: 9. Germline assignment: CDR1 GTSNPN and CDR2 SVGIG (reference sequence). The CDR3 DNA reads TGTGCCTGGACTCCGGGACAGACTTTCAATGAGCAGTTCTTC. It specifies CAWTPGQTFNEQFF. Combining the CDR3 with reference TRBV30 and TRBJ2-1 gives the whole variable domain SQTIHQWPATLVQPVGSPLSLECTVEGTSNPNLYWYRQAAGRGLQLLFYSVGIGQISSEVPQNLSASRPQDRQFILSSKKLLLSDSGFYLCAWTPGQTFNEQFFGPGTRLTVL.

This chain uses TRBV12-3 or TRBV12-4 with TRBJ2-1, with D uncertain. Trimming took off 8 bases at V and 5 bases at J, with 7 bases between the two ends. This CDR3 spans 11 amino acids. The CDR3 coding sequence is TGTGCCAGCCAAGCGAACAATGAGCAGTTCTTC. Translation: CASQANNEQFF.

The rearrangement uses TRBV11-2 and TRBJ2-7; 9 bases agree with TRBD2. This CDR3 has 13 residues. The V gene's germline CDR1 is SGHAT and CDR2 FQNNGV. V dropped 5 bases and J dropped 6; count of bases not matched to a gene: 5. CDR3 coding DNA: TGTGCCAGCAGCCCCCGCGGGGGGGTCGAGCAGTACTTC. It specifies CASSPRGGVEQYF.

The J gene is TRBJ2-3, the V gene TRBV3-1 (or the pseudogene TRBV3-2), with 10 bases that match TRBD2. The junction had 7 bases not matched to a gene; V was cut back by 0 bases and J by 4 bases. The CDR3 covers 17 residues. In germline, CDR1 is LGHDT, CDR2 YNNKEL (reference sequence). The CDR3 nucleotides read TGTGCCAGCAGCCAAGATACCATACTAGCGGGACCAGATACGCAGTATTTT. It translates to CASSQDTILAGPDTQYF.

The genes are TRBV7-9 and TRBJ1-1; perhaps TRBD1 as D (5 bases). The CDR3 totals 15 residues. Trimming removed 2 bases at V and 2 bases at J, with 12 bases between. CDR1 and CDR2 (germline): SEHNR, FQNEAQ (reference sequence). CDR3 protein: CASSLYRQSNTEAFF. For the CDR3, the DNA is TGTGCCAGCAGCTTATACAGGCAGAGTAACACTGAAGCTTTCTTT.

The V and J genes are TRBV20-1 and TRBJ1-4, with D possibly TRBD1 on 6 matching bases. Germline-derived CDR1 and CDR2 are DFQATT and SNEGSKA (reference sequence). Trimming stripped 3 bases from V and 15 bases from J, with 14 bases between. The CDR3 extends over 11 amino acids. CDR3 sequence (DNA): TGCAGTGCTAGTAGGGACACTTTATTGTTTTTT. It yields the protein CSASRDTLLFF.

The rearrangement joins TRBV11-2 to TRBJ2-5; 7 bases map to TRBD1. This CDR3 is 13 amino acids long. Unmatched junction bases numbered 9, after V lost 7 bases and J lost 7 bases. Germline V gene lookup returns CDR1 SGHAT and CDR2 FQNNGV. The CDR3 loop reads CASTTGQRGTQYF. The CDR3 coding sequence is TGTGCCAGCACCACGGGACAGAGGGGGACCCAGTACTTC.

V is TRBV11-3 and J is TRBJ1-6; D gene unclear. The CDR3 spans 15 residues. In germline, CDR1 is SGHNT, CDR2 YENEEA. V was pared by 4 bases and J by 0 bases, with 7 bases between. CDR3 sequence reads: CASSSGSSYNSPLHF. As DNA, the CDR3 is TGTGCCAGCAGCTCGGGTTCCTCCTATAATTCACCCCTCCACTTT. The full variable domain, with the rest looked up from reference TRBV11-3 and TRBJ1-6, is EAGVVQSPRYKIIEKKQPVAFWCNPISGHNTLYWYLQNLGQGPELLIRYENEEAVDDSQLPKDRFSAERLKGVDSTLKIQPAELGDSAVYLCASSSGSSYNSPLHFGNGTRLTVT.

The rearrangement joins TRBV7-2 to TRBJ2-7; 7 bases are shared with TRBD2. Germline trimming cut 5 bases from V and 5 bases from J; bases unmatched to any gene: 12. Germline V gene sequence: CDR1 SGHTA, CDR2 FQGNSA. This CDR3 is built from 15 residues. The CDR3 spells CASSRNYGTTNEQYF. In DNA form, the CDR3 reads TGTGCCAGCAGCCGTAATTACGGGACTACAAACGAGCAGTACTTC.

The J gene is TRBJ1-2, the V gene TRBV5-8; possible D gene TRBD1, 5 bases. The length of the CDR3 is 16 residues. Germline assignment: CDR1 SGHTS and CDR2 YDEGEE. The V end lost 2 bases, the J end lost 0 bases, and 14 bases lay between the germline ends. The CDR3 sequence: CASSFFGGLANYGYTF. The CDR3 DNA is TGTGCCAGCAGCTTTTTCGGGGGGTTAGCTAACTATGGCTACACCTTC.

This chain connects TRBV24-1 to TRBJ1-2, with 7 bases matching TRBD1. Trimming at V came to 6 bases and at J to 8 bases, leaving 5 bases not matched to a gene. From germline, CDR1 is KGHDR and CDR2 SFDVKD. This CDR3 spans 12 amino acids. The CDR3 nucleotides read TGTGCCACCAGTTCGACAGGGTTCGGCTACACCTTC. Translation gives CATSSTGFGYTF.